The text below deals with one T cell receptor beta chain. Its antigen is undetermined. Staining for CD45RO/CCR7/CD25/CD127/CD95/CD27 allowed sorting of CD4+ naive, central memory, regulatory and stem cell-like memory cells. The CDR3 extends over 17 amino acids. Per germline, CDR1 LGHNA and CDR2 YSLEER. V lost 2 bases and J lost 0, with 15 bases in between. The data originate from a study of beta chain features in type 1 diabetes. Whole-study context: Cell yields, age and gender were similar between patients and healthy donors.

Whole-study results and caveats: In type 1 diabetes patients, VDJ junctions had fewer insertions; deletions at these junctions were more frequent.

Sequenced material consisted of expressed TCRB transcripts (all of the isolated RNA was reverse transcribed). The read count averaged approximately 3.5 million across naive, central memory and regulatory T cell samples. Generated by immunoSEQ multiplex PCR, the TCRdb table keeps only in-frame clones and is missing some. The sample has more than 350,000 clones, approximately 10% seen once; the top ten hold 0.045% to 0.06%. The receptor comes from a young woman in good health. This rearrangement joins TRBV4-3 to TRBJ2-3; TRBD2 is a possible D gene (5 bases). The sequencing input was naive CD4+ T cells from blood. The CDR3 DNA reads TGCGCCAGCAGCCAAATAAGCGGTCCTACTAGCACAGATACGCAGTATTTT. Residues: CASSQISGPTSTDTQYF.